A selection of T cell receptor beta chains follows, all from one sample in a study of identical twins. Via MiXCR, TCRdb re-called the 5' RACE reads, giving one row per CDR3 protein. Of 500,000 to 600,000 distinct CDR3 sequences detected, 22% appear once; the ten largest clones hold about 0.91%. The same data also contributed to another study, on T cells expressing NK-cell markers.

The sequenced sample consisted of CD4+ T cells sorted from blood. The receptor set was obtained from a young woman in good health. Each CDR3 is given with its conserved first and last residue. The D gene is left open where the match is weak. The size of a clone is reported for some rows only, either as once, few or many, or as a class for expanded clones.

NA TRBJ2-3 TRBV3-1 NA CASNQWGGRVTDTQYF TGTGCCAGCAACCAATGGGGGGGCCGGGTCACAGATACGCAGTATTTT
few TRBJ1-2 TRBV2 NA CASSEGPGYGYTF TGTGCCAGCAGTGAAGGACCAGGCTATGGCTACACCTTC
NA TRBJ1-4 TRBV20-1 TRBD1 CSANRDSEKLFF TGCAGTGCTAACAGGGACAGTGAAAAACTGTTTTTT
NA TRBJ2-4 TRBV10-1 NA CASSESGVPHIQYF TGCGCCAGCAGTGAGTCGGGAGTGCCACACATTCAGTACTTC
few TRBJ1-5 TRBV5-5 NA CASSTRGSSNQPQHF TGTGCCAGCAGCACCCGGGGTAGCAGCAATCAGCCCCAGCATTTT
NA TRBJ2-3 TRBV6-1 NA CASSIRGLADTQYF TGTGCCAGCAGCATCCGGGGGCTCGCAGATACGCAGTATTTT
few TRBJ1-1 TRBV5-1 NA CASSLADWDGTEAFF TGCGCCAGCAGCTTGGCGGACTGGGACGGCACTGAAGCTTTCTTT
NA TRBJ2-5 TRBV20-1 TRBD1 CSATGQGKTQYF TGCAGTGCAACGGGACAGGGGAAGACCCAGTACTTC
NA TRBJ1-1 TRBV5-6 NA CASSLLAGAGTEAFF TGTGCCAGCAGCTTGCTAGCAGGGGCCGGCACTGAAGCTTTCTTT
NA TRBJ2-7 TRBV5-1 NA CASSRVTGFEQYF TGCGCCAGCAGCCGAGTTACAGGGTTCGAGCAGTACTTC
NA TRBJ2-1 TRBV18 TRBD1 CASSPQGQSRHEQFF TGTGCCAGCTCACCACAGGGACAGTCAAGGCATGAGCAGTTCTTC
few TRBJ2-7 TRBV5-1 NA CASSLDPSLEQYF TGCGCCAGCAGCCTGGACCCGAGCCTCGAGCAGTACTTC
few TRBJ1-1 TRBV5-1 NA CASSWLGATENTEAFF TGCGCCAGCAGCTGGTTAGGGGCAACGGAGAACACTGAAGCTTTCTTT
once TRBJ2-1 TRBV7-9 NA CASSWGRDYNEQFF TGTGCCAGCAGCTGGGGAAGGGATTACAATGAGCAGTTCTTC
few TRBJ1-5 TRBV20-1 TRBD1 CSARTGINQPQHF TGCAGTGCTAGGACAGGGATCAATCAGCCCCAGCATTTT
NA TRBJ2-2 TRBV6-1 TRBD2 CASRHRTSGGTGELFF TGTGCCAGCAGGCACCGGACTAGCGGAGGCACCGGGGAGCTGTTTTTT
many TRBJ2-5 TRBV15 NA CATSRDPGYSETQYF TGTGCCACCAGCAGAGATCCGGGATATTCAGAGACCCAGTACTTC
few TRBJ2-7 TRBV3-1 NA CASSRGRGGHEQYF TGTGCCAGCAGCCGAGGCAGGGGAGGGCACGAGCAGTACTTC